The rows below give T cell receptor beta chains drawn from one sample of a study of blood T cell repertoires in COVID-19. Profiled with immunoSEQ multiplex PCR; TCRdb holds only in-frame clones, not every one. Altogether 140,000 to 150,000 clones are present, more than 75% being singletons, with the ten largest covering 4% to 4.5%. What was sequenced was peripheral blood. The receptor source for this set is a man in his fifties or sixties with acute or convalescent COVID-19. CDR3s include the opening cysteine and the closing phenylalanine or tryptophan. Fields, in order: V gene, clone size, D gene, J gene, CDR3 DNA, CDR3 protein. D genes are given only for firm matches. Clone size is shown for a subset of rows, as once, few, many or a class of expanded clone.

v_call: TRBV27; clone_size: -; d_call: TRBD2; j_call: TRBJ2-3; cdr3_nt: TGTGCCAGCAGTTTACGGATCCGGGGGGAGGGCCGGGGAGATACGCAGTATTTT; cdr3_aa: CASSLRIRGEGRGDTQYF
v_call: TRBV18; clone_size: few; d_call: TRBD1; j_call: TRBJ2-1; cdr3_nt: TGTGCCAGCTCACAGGGACAGTTCTACAATGAGCAGTTCTTC; cdr3_aa: CASSQGQFYNEQFF
v_call: TRBV27; clone_size: -; d_call: TRBD1; j_call: TRBJ1-2; cdr3_nt: TGTGCCAGCAGTTCCACGCGACAGGGGGCGTCCACTTTT; cdr3_aa: CASSSTRQGASTF
v_call: TRBV19; clone_size: -; d_call: TRBD2; j_call: TRBJ2-3; cdr3_nt: TGTGCCAGTACCCCCCCCGGGGCGGGGGGGGATACGCAGTATTTT; cdr3_aa: CASTPPGAGGDTQYF
v_call: TRBV7-2; clone_size: -; d_call: -; j_call: TRBJ2-6; cdr3_nt: TGTGCCAGCAGCTTTGACACGGTCGAGGCCAACGTCCTGACTTTC; cdr3_aa: CASSFDTVEANVLTF
v_call: TRBV15; clone_size: -; d_call: TRBD1; j_call: TRBJ2-7; cdr3_nt: TGTGCCACCAGCGGCCCCCGGACAGGGGCCTACGAGCAGTACTTC; cdr3_aa: CATSGPRTGAYEQYF
v_call: TRBV6-5; clone_size: few; d_call: TRBD1; j_call: TRBJ1-1; cdr3_nt: TGTGCCAGCATTTTGCAGGGGGACACTGAAGCTTTCTTT; cdr3_aa: CASILQGDTEAFF
v_call: TRBV3-1/TRBV3-2; clone_size: -; d_call: -; j_call: TRBJ2-4; cdr3_nt: TGTGCCAGCAGCCAAGATGTCCCCCGAGCCAAAAACATTCAGTACTTC; cdr3_aa: CASSQDVPRAKNIQYF
v_call: TRBV5-4; clone_size: few; d_call: TRBD2; j_call: TRBJ2-3; cdr3_nt: TGTGCCAGCAGCTTGGCCGGGGCTAGCGGGAGGGCCGGGGATACGCAGTATTTT; cdr3_aa: CASSLAGASGRAGDTQYF
v_call: TRBV20-1; clone_size: -; d_call: TRBD1; j_call: TRBJ2-7; cdr3_nt: TGCAGTGCCAGCGACAGGGACGAGCAGTACTTC; cdr3_aa: CSASDRDEQYF
v_call: TRBV28; clone_size: -; d_call: TRBD1; j_call: TRBJ2-5; cdr3_nt: TGTGCCAGCAGTCCGTCGGGACAGCAAGAGACCCAGTACTTC; cdr3_aa: CASSPSGQQETQYF
v_call: TRBV19; clone_size: -; d_call: -; j_call: TRBJ2-7; cdr3_nt: TGTGCCAGTAGTAGAGGGACATCTCCCTACGAGCAGTACTTC; cdr3_aa: CASSRGTSPYEQYF
v_call: TRBV5-1; clone_size: once; d_call: -; j_call: TRBJ1-2; cdr3_nt: TGCGCCAGCAACCCCGGGGTGGGGTCTAACTATGGCTACACCTTC; cdr3_aa: CASNPGVGSNYGYTF
v_call: TRBV5-1; clone_size: -; d_call: TRBD1; j_call: TRBJ2-5; cdr3_nt: TGCGCCAGCAGCCCGGGGACAGGGAAAGAGACCCAGTACTTC; cdr3_aa: CASSPGTGKETQYF
v_call: TRBV5-4; clone_size: -; d_call: -; j_call: TRBJ1-6; cdr3_nt: TGTGCCAGCAGCTTTATTAATCAGGGCGGTTCACCCCTCCACTTT; cdr3_aa: CASSFINQGGSPLHF
v_call: TRBV9; clone_size: -; d_call: TRBD1; j_call: TRBJ2-2; cdr3_nt: TGTGCCAGCAGCTCAACACCCCAGGGGGTCACCGGGGAGCTGTTTTTT; cdr3_aa: CASSSTPQGVTGELFF
v_call: TRBV3-1/TRBV3-2; clone_size: -; d_call: TRBD2; j_call: TRBJ2-3; cdr3_nt: TGTGCCAGCAGTTTTAGCGGGAGGGCCTTTGGTACGCAGTATTTT; cdr3_aa: CASSFSGRAFGTQYF
v_call: TRBV7-9; clone_size: -; d_call: TRBD2; j_call: TRBJ2-1; cdr3_nt: TGTGCCAGCAGGGCAAAGCGGGACGCCTACAATGAGCAGTTCTTC; cdr3_aa: CASRAKRDAYNEQFF
v_call: TRBV18; clone_size: -; d_call: -; j_call: TRBJ2-7; cdr3_nt: TGTGCCAGCTCACCACCTAGTATGACAGAGAGGGAGCAGTACTTC; cdr3_aa: CASSPPSMTEREQYF
v_call: TRBV5-1; clone_size: once; d_call: -; j_call: TRBJ2-7; cdr3_nt: TGCGCCAGCCCAGGGGAGCAGTACTTC; cdr3_aa: CASPGEQYF
v_call: TRBV29-1; clone_size: -; d_call: -; j_call: TRBJ1-1; cdr3_nt: TGCAGCGTTACAGGGTGGAGGAACACTGAAGCTTTCTTT; cdr3_aa: CSVTGWRNTEAFF
v_call: TRBV6-5; clone_size: few; d_call: -; j_call: TRBJ1-5; cdr3_nt: TGTGCCAGCGGCGACAGGCAGCCCCAGCATTTT; cdr3_aa: CASGDRQPQHF
v_call: TRBV27; clone_size: -; d_call: TRBD2; j_call: TRBJ2-1; cdr3_nt: TGTGCCAGCACCTCGGGGGGGTGGGTCAATGAGCAGTTCTTC; cdr3_aa: CASTSGGWVNEQFF
v_call: TRBV3-1/TRBV3-2; clone_size: -; d_call: TRBD1; j_call: TRBJ1-2; cdr3_nt: TGTGCCAGCAGCCAGGAGGACAGGGGTTATGGCTACACCTTC; cdr3_aa: CASSQEDRGYGYTF
v_call: TRBV19; clone_size: -; d_call: TRBD1; j_call: TRBJ2-7; cdr3_nt: TGTGCCAGTAGTAGGTATCAGGGGGCAAGCGCGGTCTACGAGCAGTACTTC; cdr3_aa: CASSRYQGASAVYEQYF
v_call: TRBV3-1/TRBV3-2; clone_size: few; d_call: -; j_call: TRBJ2-1; cdr3_nt: TGTGCCAGCAGCCAAGGGGTCGCGGGCAATGAGCAGTTCTTC; cdr3_aa: CASSQGVAGNEQFF
v_call: TRBV5-1; clone_size: -; d_call: TRBD2; j_call: TRBJ2-3; cdr3_nt: TGCGCCAGCAGCCCGACTAGCGGGAGAGGAGATACGCAGTATTTT; cdr3_aa: CASSPTSGRGDTQYF
v_call: TRBV7-8; clone_size: many; d_call: -; j_call: TRBJ1-2; cdr3_nt: TGTGCCAGCAGCTTAGCAGCAGGTGCGACCTATGGCTACACCTTC; cdr3_aa: CASSLAAGATYGYTF
v_call: TRBV5-1; clone_size: -; d_call: TRBD2; j_call: TRBJ2-2; cdr3_nt: TGCGCCAGCAGCCCAGGACTAGCGGGGATTAAGAACACCGGGGAGCTGTTTTTT; cdr3_aa: CASSPGLAGIKNTGELFF
v_call: TRBV24-1; clone_size: -; d_call: TRBD2; j_call: TRBJ2-5; cdr3_nt: TGTGCCACCAGTGCAGGAAGCGGGAGGTTAGAGACCCAGTACTTC; cdr3_aa: CATSAGSGRLETQYF
v_call: TRBV7-2; clone_size: -; d_call: -; j_call: TRBJ2-5; cdr3_nt: TGTGCCAGCAGCTTAGCGGCGACTAGAGAGACCCAGTACTTC; cdr3_aa: CASSLAATRETQYF
v_call: TRBV30; clone_size: once; d_call: -; j_call: TRBJ1-1; cdr3_nt: TGTGCCTGGAGGGTTCCTAGGTACACTGAAGCTTTCTTT; cdr3_aa: CAWRVPRYTEAFF
v_call: TRBV11-2; clone_size: -; d_call: TRBD2; j_call: TRBJ2-3; cdr3_nt: TGTGCCAGCTCGAGCGGGATCTCAGATACGCAGTATTTT; cdr3_aa: CASSSGISDTQYF
v_call: TRBV4-1; clone_size: few; d_call: TRBD1; j_call: TRBJ2-2; cdr3_nt: TGCGCCAGCAGCCACCCTAACGCAGGGGGATTAAACACCGGGGAGCTGTTTTTT; cdr3_aa: CASSHPNAGGLNTGELFF
v_call: TRBV13; clone_size: once; d_call: TRBD1; j_call: TRBJ1-6; cdr3_nt: TGTGCCAGCAGCTCCACTCACAGGGGTAATAATTCACCCCTCCACTTT; cdr3_aa: CASSSTHRGNNSPLHF
v_call: TRBV12-3/TRBV12-4; clone_size: -; d_call: -; j_call: TRBJ1-2; cdr3_nt: TGTGCCAGCAGGGGAGGGCCTTACTATGGCTACACCTTC; cdr3_aa: CASRGGPYYGYTF
v_call: TRBV6-5; clone_size: -; d_call: -; j_call: TRBJ2-2; cdr3_nt: TGTGCCAGCAGTTACCGGACAGACGCGAACACCGGGGAGCTGTTTTTT; cdr3_aa: CASSYRTDANTGELFF
v_call: TRBV27; clone_size: -; d_call: TRBD2; j_call: TRBJ2-3; cdr3_nt: TGTGCCAGCAGCCTTACTAGCGGGAGTACGCAGTATTTT; cdr3_aa: CASSLTSGSTQYF
v_call: TRBV28; clone_size: -; d_call: TRBD2; j_call: TRBJ2-3; cdr3_nt: TGTGCCAGCAGTTTTAGTAGCGGGGGCACAGATACGCAGTATTTT; cdr3_aa: CASSFSSGGTDTQYF
v_call: TRBV5-8; clone_size: -; d_call: TRBD1; j_call: TRBJ1-2; cdr3_nt: TGTGCCAGCAGACCCAGGACAGGGGACTATGGCTACACCTTC; cdr3_aa: CASRPRTGDYGYTF
v_call: TRBV3-1/TRBV3-2; clone_size: -; d_call: TRBD1; j_call: TRBJ1-4; cdr3_nt: TGTGCCAGCAGCCAAGATAGGACAGGGGGTATTAATGAAAAACTGTTTTTT; cdr3_aa: CASSQDRTGGINEKLFF
v_call: TRBV3-1/TRBV3-2; clone_size: few; d_call: -; j_call: TRBJ2-5; cdr3_nt: TGTGCCAGCAGCCCTGGGGCTCAAGAGACCCAGTACTTC; cdr3_aa: CASSPGAQETQYF
v_call: TRBV18; clone_size: -; d_call: -; j_call: TRBJ1-2; cdr3_nt: TGTGCCAGCTCCTACGACTTTAACTATGGCTACACCTTC; cdr3_aa: CASSYDFNYGYTF
v_call: TRBV7-9; clone_size: -; d_call: -; j_call: TRBJ1-4; cdr3_nt: TGTGCCAGCAGCTTAGCGGCTAGCCGACCGAATGAAAAACTGTTTTTT; cdr3_aa: CASSLAASRPNEKLFF
v_call: TRBV19; clone_size: -; d_call: TRBD2; j_call: TRBJ2-7; cdr3_nt: TGTGCCAGTACCCCTGGACTAGCGGGACCCTACGAGCAGTACTTC; cdr3_aa: CASTPGLAGPYEQYF
v_call: TRBV5-4; clone_size: -; d_call: TRBD1; j_call: TRBJ1-2; cdr3_nt: TGTGCCAGCAGCCTACAGGGGGCTAACTATGGCTACACCTTC; cdr3_aa: CASSLQGANYGYTF